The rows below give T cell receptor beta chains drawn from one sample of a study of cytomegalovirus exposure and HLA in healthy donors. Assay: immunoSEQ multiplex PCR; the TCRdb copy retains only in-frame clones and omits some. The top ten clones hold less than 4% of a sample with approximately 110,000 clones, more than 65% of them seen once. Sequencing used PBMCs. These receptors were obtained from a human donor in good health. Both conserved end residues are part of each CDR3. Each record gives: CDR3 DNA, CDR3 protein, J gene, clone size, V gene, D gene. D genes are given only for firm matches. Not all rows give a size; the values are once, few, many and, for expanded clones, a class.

TGCAGCGTTGAGGCCACAGATACGCAGTATTTT CSVEATDTQYF TRBJ2-3 . TRBV29-1 .
TGTGCCAGCAGTTACTCGATAACCGCGTCCTACGAGCAGTACTTC CASSYSITASYEQYF TRBJ2-7 . TRBV6-5 .
TGTGCCAGCAGTTGGGCCGAACAGACTGAAGCTTTCTTT CASSWAEQTEAFF TRBJ1-1 . TRBV7-9 .
TGTGCCAGCAGTCACCTGGGGGGCACTGAAGCTTTCTTT CASSHLGGTEAFF TRBJ1-1 . TRBV27 .
TGTGCCAGCAGCTTGGGATCGGCGGTGTCCTACAATGAGCAGTTCTTC CASSLGSAVSYNEQFF TRBJ2-1 . TRBV5-5 .
TGTGCCAGCAGTACAGGGAACACCGGGGAGCTGTTTTTT CASSTGNTGELFF TRBJ2-2 . TRBV6-4 .
TGTGCCAGCAGCCAAGAAGCCCTAGGAGCCTACGAGCAGTACTTC CASSQEALGAYEQYF TRBJ2-7 once TRBV14 .
TGTGCCAGCAGTTTAGGGACTTCAGCGGGAACCGGGGAGCTGTTTTTT CASSLGTSAGTGELFF TRBJ2-2 . TRBV27 TRBD2
TGCGCCAGCAGCAGACAAGGTAGCACAGATACGCAGTATTTT CASSRQGSTDTQYF TRBJ2-3 once TRBV5-1 .
TGTGCCAGCAGTTACCCCACGCAGGGGGAGACCCAGTACTTC CASSYPTQGETQYF TRBJ2-5 . TRBV6-6 .
TGTGCCAGCAGCTTGGAAGCGGAGCCGGTGCCCACAGATACGCAGTATTTT CASSLEAEPVPTDTQYF TRBJ2-3 once TRBV5-8 .
TGCAGCGTTGATTTCAGTTTTACGACAGATACGCAGTATTTT CSVDFSFTTDTQYF TRBJ2-3 . TRBV29-1 .